The following is a T cell receptor beta chain sequence with its context. As yet, its antigen is unknown. This specimen comes from a study of cytomegalovirus exposure and HLA in healthy donors. For the study at large: The same platform was used for the roughly 130 validation repertoires and the roughly 730 first-cohort repertoires, a later analysis reported.

Findings and caveats of the study: Most sequenced TCRs were rare (though some public TCRs occurred in many donors). The finding came from a later analysis; first-cohort TCR clusters tended to co-occur in the roughly 120 validation repertoires. Cytomegalovirus-associated TCR beta chains were listed, numbering more than 150.

Assay used: immunoSEQ multiplex PCR; TCRdb lists only in-frame clones, some missing. This sample has under 250,000 clones, with roughly nine tenths found just once. V lost 4 bases and J 1 base, leaving 6 bases between the germline ends. This CDR3 spans 12 amino acids. The germline gives CDR1 SGHKS, CDR2 YYEKEE (reference sequence). This TCR was sampled from a man between 18 and 29 years old in good health and CMV-seropositive. The V and J genes are TRBV5-5 and TRBJ2-7; no reliable D call. Sequences were obtained from PBMCs. The chain's CDR3 is CASSPESYEQYF. CDR3 coding DNA: TGTGCCAGCAGCCCTGAGTCCTACGAGCAGTACTTC. The full variable domain, completed using reference TRBV5-5 and TRBJ2-7, is DAGVTQSPTHLIKTRGQQVTLRCSPISGHKSVSWYQQVLGQGPQFIFQYYEKEERGRGNFPDRFSARQFPNYSSELNVNALLLGDSALYLCASSPESYEQYFGPGTRLTVT.